The source of this T cell receptor beta chain is a study of lymphopenia after photon versus proton radiotherapy. Points from the study as a whole: After the lymphocyte nadir, photon-treated repertoires showed oligoclonal expansion, especially of CD8+ Temra cells.

Germline CDR1 is SGHVS and CDR2 is FQNEAQ. V gave up 4 bases and J gave up 1 base; unmatched junction bases: 10. This CDR3 is built from 17 residues. For this clone: Its specificity is not known.

Assay used: immunoSEQ multiplex PCR; TCRdb lists only in-frame clones, some missing. The profile shows more than 20,000 clones, around 86% of them singletons. The J gene is TRBJ2-5, the V gene TRBV7-8; 9 bases agree with TRBD2. The source was peripheral blood, collected from a patient treated with photon-based radiotherapy. This TCR came from a woman aged 45-59 years with pancreatic cancer. The CDR3 sequence: CASSSSSSGSPQETQYF. In nucleotides, the CDR3 is TGTGCCAGCAGCTCCTCGAGTAGCGGGAGCCCCCAAGAGACCCAGTACTTC.